This TCR beta chain is drawn from a study of blood T cell repertoires in COVID-19. The wider study: COVID-19 samples collected from the United States, Italy and Spain covered acute and convalescent phases. PBMCs, B-cell-depleted T cells, or T cells were the source of the cDNA or gDNA that made up the material.

This CDR3 region has 16 residues. Trimming took off 2 bases at V and 5 bases at J, with 18 bases between the two ends. CDR1 and CDR2 from the germline V gene are MNHEY and SVGAGI. In the study's own analysis: Estimates of nucleated cell counts were drawn from the amplification of reference gene primers. TCRdb's copy holds only in-frame clones and misses some; the assay was immunoSEQ multiplex PCR. That table gives V, J and clone size, and the DNA gave D and trimming. The sample holds a few hundred thousand clones, around 85% seen once. The chain employs TRBV6-5 and TRBJ1-2; no definite D call. This TCR was sampled from a woman aged 18-29 years with acute or convalescent COVID-19. Sequencing was performed on peripheral blood. The CDR3 sequence: CASSYDWAASLYGYTF. As DNA, the CDR3 is TGTGCCAGCAGTTACGATTGGGCCGCGTCCTTATATGGCTACACCTTC.